These 28 T cell receptor beta chains share one sample of origin, sequenced in a study of blood T cell repertoires in COVID-19. Assay: immunoSEQ multiplex PCR; the TCRdb copy retains only in-frame clones and omits some. The sample consists of under 300,000 clones, 87% of them appearing once. The sequencing sample was made of peripheral blood. The source of these receptors is a man aged 55 to 70 who had recovered from COVID-19.

The genes are TRBV3-1 (or the pseudogene TRBV3-2) and TRBJ2-3; D is perhaps TRBD2 (5 bases). CDR3 length equals 17 residues. V lost 2 bases and J lost 0, with 15 bases in between. Germline V gene data show CDR1 as LGHDT and CDR2 as YNNKEL (reference sequence). The CDR3 DNA is TGTGCCAGCAGCCAATGGGGAGTCGAGCGCAGCACAGATACGCAGTATTTT. Encoded protein: CASSQWGVERSTDTQYF.

The genes are TRBV9 and TRBJ2-6; D not certain. The CDR3 has 16 residues. Germline-derived CDR1 and CDR2 are SGDLS and YYNGEE. With 0 bases removed from V and 3 bases from J, the gap between germline ends came to 10 bases. CDR3 DNA sequence: TGTGCCAGCAGCGTAGGCGGCGTCAGTGGGGCCAACGTCCTGACTTTC. Translated, it gives CASSVGGVSGANVLTF.

The chain recombines TRBV7-6 with TRBJ1-6, with D possibly matching TRBD1 (6 bases). V dropped 3 bases and J dropped 6 bases, with 12 bases sitting between them. The CDR3 length is 15 residues. CDR1 is SGHVS, CDR2 FNYEAQ, per germline. DNA of the CDR3: TGTGCCAGCAGCTTGGGACAACATTCTAATTCACCCCTCCACTTT. Translation: CASSLGQHSNSPLHF. Filled out from reference TRBV7-6 and TRBJ1-6, the complete variable domain reads GAGVSQSPRYKVTKRGQDVALRCDPISGHVSLYWYRQALGQGPEFLTYFNYEAQQDKSGLPNDRFSAERPEGSISTLTIQRTEQRDSAMYRCASSLGQHSNSPLHFGNGTRLTVT.

J is TRBJ2-1 and V is TRBV3-1 (or the pseudogene TRBV3-2); 7 positions agree with TRBD2. The length of the CDR3 is 17 residues. In germline, CDR1 is LGHDT, CDR2 YNNKEL (reference sequence). Trimming at V came to 4 bases and at J to 6 bases, leaving 15 bases not matched to a gene. The CDR3 reads CASSPEAWTRLGNEQFF. CDR3 DNA sequence: TGTGCCAGCAGCCCAGAAGCGTGGACTAGACTTGGCAATGAGCAGTTCTTC.

The chain joins TRBV3-1 (or the pseudogene TRBV3-2) to TRBJ1-1, with D possibly matching TRBD1 (5 bases). CDR1 LGHDT and CDR2 YNNKEL come from the germline V gene (reference sequence). Trimming took 1 base from V and 6 from J, leaving 12 bases between them. The CDR3 extends over 14 amino acids. The CDR3, as DNA: TGTGCCAGCAGCCAAGTCATAGGGGCCGCTGAAGCTTTCTTT. Translated: CASSQVIGAAEAFF.

The chain couples TRBV9 to TRBJ2-3, with a weak D call TRBD2 (6 bases). Germline CDR1 SGDLS, CDR2 YYNGEE. CDR3 length: 15 amino acids. Trimming pared 0 bases from V and 6 bases from J, leaving 14 bases between. This CDR3 reads CASSVAALAGDTQYF. The CDR3 DNA is TGTGCCAGCAGCGTAGCGGCTTTGGCGGGGGATACGCAGTATTTT.

This chain links TRBV24-1 with TRBJ1-3; TRBD1 matches 10 bases. V was pared by 4 bases and J by 2 bases, with 4 bases of the junction left unmatched. Germline CDR1 and CDR2: KGHDR and SFDVKD. The CDR3 length is 16 residues. The CDR3: CATSDAGTGAGNTIYF. The CDR3 DNA is TGTGCCACCAGTGACGCCGGGACAGGGGCTGGAAACACCATATATTTT.

The V call is TRBV7-2, the J call TRBJ1-5; TRBD1 aligns across 7 bases. Germline values: CDR1 SGHTA, CDR2 FQGNSA. After removal of 4 bases from V and 9 bases from J, the junction contained 9 bases not matched to a gene. CDR3 length: 14 residues. The CDR3 is CASSYNQGVWPQHF. CDR3 coding DNA: TGTGCCAGCAGCTACAACCAGGGGGTATGGCCCCAGCATTTT.

The CDR3 nucleotides read TGTGCCAGCAGTTACGGCGGATGGAACACTGAAGCTTTCTTT. Protein product: CASSYGGWNTEAFF. The chain uses TRBV6-5 and TRBJ1-1; D is undetermined. Germline V gene lookup returns CDR1 MNHEY and CDR2 SVGAGI. The CDR3 spans 14 residues. V lost 2 bases, J lost 1 base, and 8 bases lay in between.

V gene TRBV19 combines with J gene TRBJ2-2; 10 nucleotides match TRBD2. Trimming removed 4 bases from V and 5 bases from J; junction bases left unmatched: 7. The germline CDR1 and CDR2 sequences are LNHDA and SQIVND (reference sequence). The CDR3 is 16 amino acids. The CDR3 DNA is TGTGCCAGTAGTAGAACAACTAGCGGGGAAACCGGGGAGCTGTTTTTT. It is translated as CASSRTTSGETGELFF. The whole variable domain, remainder taken from reference TRBV19 and TRBJ2-2, is DGGITQSPKYLFRKEGQNVTLSCEQNLNHDAMYWYRQDPGQGLRLIYYSQIVNDFQKGDIAEGYSVSREKKESFPLTVTSAQKNPTAFYLCASSRTTSGETGELFFGEGSRLTVL.

The chain joins TRBV20-1 to TRBJ2-7, with D perhaps TRBD2 (5 bases). Germline V gene data show CDR1 as DFQATT and CDR2 as SNEGSKA (reference sequence). The CDR3 extends over 13 amino acids. Trimming removed 3 bases at V and 2 bases at J, with 11 bases between. DNA for the CDR3: TGCAGTGCTAGTTACGGGAACCCCTACGAGCAGTACTTC. It specifies CSASYGNPYEQYF.

This chain links TRBV7-2 with TRBJ2-1; 8 bases align to TRBD2. The junction had 12 bases not matched to a gene; V was cut back by 2 bases and J by 15 bases. Per germline, CDR1 SGHTA and CDR2 FQGNSA. This CDR3 region has 14 residues. CDR3 region: CASSLNPRIAGWFF. The CDR3 DNA reads TGTGCCAGCAGCTTAAATCCTCGGATAGCGGGGTGGTTCTTC.

The V gene is TRBV15, the J gene TRBJ2-7; TRBD1 might be the D (6 bases). V dropped 0 bases and J dropped 4 bases, with 10 bases sitting between them. Germline V gives CDR1 LNHNV, CDR2 YYDKDF (reference sequence). The CDR3 has 14 amino acids. The CDR3 loop is CATSREGRGYEQYV. The CDR3 DNA sequence: TGTGCCACCAGCAGAGAGGGTAGGGGGTACGAGCAGTACGTC.

The rearrangement uses TRBV11-2 and TRBJ2-1; 9 bases are shared with TRBD1. The CDR3 runs to 18 residues. The germline V gene has CDR1 SGHAT and CDR2 FQNNGV. J was trimmed by 6 bases and V by 1 base; bases with no gene match: 13. CDR3 region: CASSLAPGQGGGGNEQFF. The CDR3 DNA follows: TGTGCCAGCAGCTTAGCTCCGGGACAGGGTGGAGGGGGCAATGAGCAGTTCTTC.

The rearrangement uses TRBV27 and TRBJ1-2; D remains unclear. The V end was cut by 2 bases, the J end by 3 bases, with 13 bases between. Germline CDR1 and CDR2: MNHEY and SMNVEV (reference sequence). CDR3 size: 15 residues. The CDR3 protein is CASSLREGYHYGYTF. The DNA of the CDR3 is TGTGCCAGCAGTTTACGGGAAGGGTACCACTATGGCTACACCTTC.

The chain couples TRBV2 to TRBJ2-3, with 8 bases fitting TRBD1. Germline loops: CDR1 SNHLY, CDR2 FYNNEI. Trimming removed 5 bases from V and 6 bases from J; junction bases left unmatched: 10. This CDR3 has 15 amino acids. DNA for the CDR3: TGTGCCAGCAGTTCGTACAGGGGGTTTGGGGATACGCAGTATTTT. Encoded protein: CASSSYRGFGDTQYF.

V and J are TRBV5-1 and TRBJ2-3; TRBD1 is a possible D gene (6 bases). This CDR3 is built from 15 residues. Germline V gives CDR1 SGHRS, CDR2 YFSETQ. The germline V and J ends were trimmed by 0 bases and 4 bases, with 12 bases remaining between them. The CDR3 DNA follows: TGCGCCAGCAGCTTGGGACGACAGGTCGCAGATACGCAGTATTTT. Protein sequence: CASSLGRQVADTQYF.

The rearrangement joins TRBV7-6 to TRBJ1-1, with 8 bases matching TRBD1. Trimming removed 4 bases from V and 0 bases from J; junction bases left unmatched: 4. The CDR3 loop spans 15 amino acids. The germline CDR1 and CDR2 sequences are SGHVS and FNYEAQ. As DNA, the CDR3 is TGTGCCAGCAGCTCATCGACAGGGGTGAACACTGAAGCTTTCTTT. This gives the protein CASSSSTGVNTEAFF. The variable domain in full, completed from reference TRBV7-6 and TRBJ1-1, reads GAGVSQSPRYKVTKRGQDVALRCDPISGHVSLYWYRQALGQGPEFLTYFNYEAQQDKSGLPNDRFSAERPEGSISTLTIQRTEQRDSAMYRCASSSSTGVNTEAFFGQGTRLTVV.

The CDR3 DNA reads as TGTGCCAGCAGCTTGGTCGTAGCGGGGGGATTCAGGGATACGCAGTATTTT. This translates into CASSLVVAGGFRDTQYF. V usage is TRBV5-4 and J usage is TRBJ2-3; 10 bases map to TRBD2. V dropped 0 bases and J dropped 6; count of bases not matched to a gene: 10. Germline CDR1 and CDR2: SGHNT and YYREEE (reference sequence). The CDR3 has 17 residues.

The chain couples TRBV11-1 to TRBJ2-3; possible D gene TRBD1, 6 bases. This CDR3 contains 16 residues. In germline, CDR1 is SGHAT, CDR2 FQDESV (reference sequence). The germline V and J ends were trimmed by 5 bases and 0 bases, with 15 bases remaining between them. The CDR3 loop is CASSPRGQTSTDTQYF. CDR3 DNA: TGTGCCAGCAGCCCGCGAGGACAGACTAGCACAGATACGCAGTATTTT.

The chain recombines TRBV2 with TRBJ2-3; the match to TRBD1 covers 7 bases. This CDR3 comprises 13 residues. The trim removed 10 bases at V and 4 bases at J, leaving 8 bases unmatched. Germline CDR1 SNHLY, CDR2 FYNNEI. CDR3 DNA sequence: TGTGCCAAAAGGGGGCAGGGCCCAGATACGCAGTATTTT. Residues: CAKRGQGPDTQYF.

The rearrangement links TRBV9 to TRBJ2-1; D is possibly TRBD2 (7 bases). The CDR3 contains 14 residues. Between the trimmed V and J ends, which lost 4 bases and 2 bases, there was a span of 10 bases. Looked up from germline, CDR1 is SGDLS and CDR2 is YYNGEE. CDR3 region: CASSRGATYNEQFF. The CDR3 coding sequence is TGTGCCAGCAGCCGGGGGGCCACCTACAATGAGCAGTTCTTC.

This clone was counted a single time. The chain couples TRBV5-1 to TRBJ1-1; weak D call: TRBD1 (5 bases). Germline-derived CDR1 and CDR2 are SGHRS and YFSETQ. V was trimmed by 0 bases and J by 0 bases, leaving 9 bases between them. The CDR3 has 15 amino acids. CDR3 residues: CASSLAGLVNTEAFF. CDR3 in DNA: TGCGCCAGCAGCTTGGCAGGGTTAGTGAACACTGAAGCTTTCTTT.

V is TRBV6-1 and J is TRBJ1-1; 7 positions agree with TRBD1. Trimming at V came to 2 bases and at J to 5 bases, leaving 11 bases not matched to a gene. This CDR3 contains 16 residues. Germline values: CDR1 MNHNS, CDR2 SASEGT. CDR3 loop: CASSEPARRGRTEAFF. CDR3 nucleotide sequence: TGTGCCAGCAGTGAACCCGCGCGGAGGGGGCGGACTGAAGCTTTCTTT.

The chain has TRBV19 and TRBJ2-6; D gene unclear. The CDR3 totals 17 residues. Germline loops: CDR1 LNHDA, CDR2 SQIVND (reference sequence). V lost 2 bases and J 0 bases, leaving 11 bases between the germline ends. The CDR3 nucleotides read TGTGCCAGTAGTATAATTGGCAGTGACTCTGGGGCCAACGTCCTGACTTTC. Its translation: CASSIIGSDSGANVLTF.

V and J are TRBV9 and TRBJ2-5; TRBD1 might be the D (5 bases). The CDR3 has 15 residues. CDR1 is SGDLS and CDR2 is YYNGEE in the germline V gene. The V end lost 3 bases, the J end lost 0 bases, and 12 bases lay between the germline ends. The CDR3 DNA sequence: TGTGCCAGCAGCGACCCCAGGGCGGACCAAGAGACCCAGTACTTC. Translating gives CASSDPRADQETQYF.

CDR3 DNA: TGTGCCATCAGTGTCGGACAGGGCACAGATACGCAGTATTTT. This gives the protein CAISVGQGTDTQYF. This chain connects TRBV10-3 to TRBJ2-3; 7 nucleotides align to TRBD1. After removal of 4 bases from V and 1 base from J, the junction contained 2 bases not matched to a gene. The CDR3 has 14 amino acids. Looked up from germline, CDR1 is ENHRY and CDR2 is SYGVKD.

The rearrangement links TRBV19 to TRBJ1-3, with D unclear. Trimming shortened V by 6 bases and J by 0 bases, and 9 bases separated the two germline ends. This CDR3 region has 14 residues. Germline assignment: CDR1 LNHDA and CDR2 SQIVND (reference sequence). This CDR3 reads CASRRLSSGNTIYF. CDR3 sequence (DNA): TGTGCCAGTAGGCGACTGAGCTCTGGAAACACCATATATTTT. Using reference TRBV19 and TRBJ1-3 for the parts outside the CDR3, the full variable domain is DGGITQSPKYLFRKEGQNVTLSCEQNLNHDAMYWYRQDPGQGLRLIYYSQIVNDFQKGDIAEGYSVSREKKESFPLTVTSAQKNPTAFYLCASRRLSSGNTIYFGEGSWLTVV.